The present TCR beta chain was sequenced within a study of shared clonotypes between healthy human individuals. Turning to the study itself: CD4 naive and CD4 memory each took three plates per donor, while CD8 naive took two and CD8 memory one.

On this clone itself: The target antigen is unknown.

The study's findings and limits: The study generally estimated greater richness for naive than memory subsets. Non-shared clonotypes showed lower generation probabilities than clonotypes common to all four donors.

The CDR3 sequence is 14 residues long. The trim removed 6 bases at V and 2 bases at J, leaving 3 bases unmatched. Germline-derived CDR1 and CDR2 are SEHNR and FQNEAQ (reference sequence). Naivety among CD8 cells was defined by CD45RO negativity and positive CCR7 selection, thereby excluding terminally differentiated effector memory CD45RA+ cells. On sorted subsets, replicate PCRs used 150 to 250 ng DNA, or some 28,000 T cell genomes. The repertoire was sequenced with immunoSEQ multiplex PCR; TCRdb's copy has only in-frame clones and lacks some. The table lists roughly 600,000 clones, more than 95% of them singletons, with 0.25% to 0.35% in the top ten.

The chain links TRBV7-9 to TRBJ2-1, with 8 bases lining up with TRBD2. What was sequenced was naive CD8+ T cells sorted from blood. This TCR was recovered from a man aged 30 to 39 in good health. CDR3 region: CASRAGAAYNEQFF. The CDR3 coding sequence is TGTGCCAGCAGAGCGGGAGCAGCCTACAATGAGCAGTTCTTC.